Listed here are 5 T cell receptor beta chains from one sample, sequenced in a study of shared clonotypes between healthy human individuals. Profiled with immunoSEQ multiplex PCR; TCRdb holds only in-frame clones, not every one. The sample has roughly 2 million clones, roughly 95% seen once; the top ten hold 0.13%. The sequenced material came from naive CD4+ T cells sorted from blood. As for subset: CD45RA+ positively selected. These TCRs come from a man aged 18 to 35 in good health.

The chain employs TRBV5-1 and TRBJ1-1; TRBD1 matches at 7 bases. Trimming took 4 bases from V and 6 from J; bases not matched to a gene: 12. Germline lookup yields CDR1 SGHRS and CDR2 YFSETQ. This CDR3 region has 15 residues. DNA of the CDR3: TGCGCCAGCAGCCCTACTGGACAGGCGGGGTCTGAAGCTTTCTTT. Translation gives CASSPTGQAGSEAFF.

CDR3 in DNA: TGTGCCAGCAGACTGGGCAGGAACACTGAAGCTTTCTTT. Protein: CASRLGRNTEAFF. The gene calls are TRBV11-2 and TRBJ1-1; no definite D call. Looked up from germline, CDR1 is SGHAT and CDR2 is FQNNGV. This CDR3 has 13 amino acids. V gave up 6 bases and J gave up 1 base, with 9 bases separating them.

The rearrangement joins TRBV18 to TRBJ2-1; perhaps TRBD2 as D (5 bases). The CDR3 is made up of 12 amino acids. V dropped 1 base and J dropped 10 bases, with 8 bases sitting between them. In germline, CDR1 is KGHSH, CDR2 LQKENI. The CDR3 sequence: CASSPLRVEQFF. The CDR3 nucleotides are TGTGCCAGCTCACCACTGAGGGTCGAGCAGTTCTTC.

The genes are TRBV5-1 and TRBJ1-1; D remains ambiguous. Looked up from germline, CDR1 is SGHRS and CDR2 is YFSETQ. Trimming took 4 bases from V and 0 from J, leaving 16 bases between them. The CDR3 spans 16 residues. The CDR3 loop is CASSPSTGALNTEAFF. The CDR3 DNA reads TGCGCCAGCAGCCCCTCGACCGGAGCACTGAACACTGAAGCTTTCTTT.

A single count supports this clone. This sequence joins TRBV10-2 and TRBJ1-5; D call uncertain. This CDR3 comprises 11 residues. Germline V gene data show CDR1 as WSHSY and CDR2 as SAAADI. V was clipped by 3 bases and J by 7 bases, with 4 bases between them. The CDR3 loop reads CASSDGQPQHF. The CDR3 DNA reads TGCGCCAGCAGTGATGGACAGCCCCAGCATTTT.